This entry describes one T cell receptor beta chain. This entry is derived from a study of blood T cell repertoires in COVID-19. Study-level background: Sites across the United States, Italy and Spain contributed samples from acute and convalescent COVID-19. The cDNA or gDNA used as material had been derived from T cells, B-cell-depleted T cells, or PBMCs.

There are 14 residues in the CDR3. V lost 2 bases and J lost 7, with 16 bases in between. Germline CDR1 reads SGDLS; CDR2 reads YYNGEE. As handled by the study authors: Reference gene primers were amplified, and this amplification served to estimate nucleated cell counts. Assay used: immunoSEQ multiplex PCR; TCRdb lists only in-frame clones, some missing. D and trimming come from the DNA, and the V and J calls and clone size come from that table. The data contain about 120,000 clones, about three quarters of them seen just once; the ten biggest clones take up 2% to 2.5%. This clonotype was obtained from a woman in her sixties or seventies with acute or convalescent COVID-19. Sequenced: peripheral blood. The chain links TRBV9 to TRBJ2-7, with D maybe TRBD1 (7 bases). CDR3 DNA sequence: TGTGCCAGCAGCGTCGGCGGGGACAGCCTGGAGCAGTACTTC. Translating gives CASSVGGDSLEQYF.